What follows are 20 T cell receptor beta chains derived from one specimen sequenced in a study of shared clonotypes between healthy human individuals. Profiled with immunoSEQ multiplex PCR; TCRdb holds only in-frame clones, not every one. Of 1,100,000 or so clones listed, approximately 80% are singletons. The sample comprised memory CD4+ T cells from PBMCs. Specified subset: CD45RA-negative fraction. The receptor set was obtained from a man in his late teens or twenties in good health. Some clones in this sample may be carry-over from other donors' samples.

The rearrangement links TRBV10-2 to TRBJ2-7; 12 nucleotides line up with TRBD1. CDR1 and CDR2 (germline): WSHSY, SAAADI. V lost 1 base to trimming and J lost 3 bases; unmatched junction nucleotides: 4. The CDR3 is 16 residues long. The CDR3 DNA is TGCGCCAGCAGTGAGTGGGGGACAGGGGGCAACTACGAGCAGTACTTC. This translates into CASSEWGTGGNYEQYF.

The chain recombines TRBV7-3 with TRBJ2-1; no clear D gene. The CDR3 runs to 15 residues. V dropped 0 bases and J dropped 9 bases, with 15 bases sitting between them. Germline assignment: CDR1 SGHTA and CDR2 FQGTGA. DNA of the CDR3: TGTGCCAGCAGCTTAACTTTTACGGCGATGAGTGAGCAGTTCTTC. Amino acid sequence: CASSLTFTAMSEQFF.

V usage is TRBV28 and J usage is TRBJ2-5, with D maybe TRBD1 (5 bases). Trimming cost V 7 bases and J 6 bases, with 21 bases left between them. The CDR3 length is 15 residues. Per the germline V gene, CDR1 is MDHEN and CDR2 is SYDVKM. The CDR3 loop reads CASKPLGQGVQTQYF. For the CDR3, the DNA is TGTGCCAGCAAACCCCTAGGGCAGGGTGTACAGACCCAGTACTTC.

V is TRBV28 and J is TRBJ2-1, with 13 bases that match TRBD2. The CDR3 extends over 16 amino acids. Germline CDR1 reads MDHEN; CDR2 reads SYDVKM. Trimming took 3 bases from V and 16 from J; bases not matched to a gene: 15. The CDR3 DNA reads as TGTGCCAGCAGTTTTAGCCTCGGACTAGCGGGAGCGGATTCATTCTTC. This gives the protein CASSFSLGLAGADSFF.

This clone was detected only a few times. The chain employs TRBV7-2 and TRBJ2-3; 13 bases match TRBD2. The CDR3 spans 16 residues. V shed 5 bases and J 4 bases; nucleotides not matched to a gene: 6. Per the germline V gene, CDR1 is SGHTA and CDR2 is FQGNSA. CDR3 sequence: CASSLGLAGVADTQYF. For the CDR3, the DNA is TGTGCCAGCAGCCTCGGACTAGCGGGAGTTGCAGATACGCAGTATTTT.

The chain links TRBV4-1 to TRBJ2-3; 11 positions match TRBD2. The junction had 5 bases not matched to a gene; V was cut back by 2 bases and J by 7 bases. Per germline, CDR1 MGHRA and CDR2 YSYEKL. The CDR3 runs 15 residues. The CDR3 region is CASSQTTSGVNTQYF. The CDR3 nucleotides are TGCGCCAGCAGCCAAACGACTAGCGGGGTGAATACGCAGTATTTT.

The chain couples TRBV4-1 to TRBJ1-5; a possible D gene is TRBD1 (5 bases). The germline V and J ends were trimmed by 1 base and 6 bases, with 19 bases remaining between them. This CDR3 spans 17 amino acids. The germline V gene encodes CDR1 MGHRA and CDR2 YSYEKL. This CDR3 reads CASSQGGRGEAGQPQHF. The CDR3 DNA follows: TGCGCCAGCAGCCAAGGGGGCCGGGGAGAGGCGGGTCAGCCCCAGCATTTT.

The chain combines TRBV10-3 with TRBJ2-1; the D gene is possibly TRBD2 (6 bases). The germline gives CDR1 ENHRY, CDR2 SYGVKD. V lost 6 bases, J lost 10 bases, and 13 bases lay in between. The CDR3 contains 12 residues. The CDR3: CAIRTPSDEQFF. The CDR3 region has the DNA TGTGCCATCAGAACCCCTAGCGACGAGCAGTTCTTC.

The CDR3 loop is CASGLGTAITGNTIYF. CDR3 sequence (DNA): TGTGCTAGTGGTTTAGGGACAGCGATAACCGGAAACACCATATATTTT. This sequence joins TRBV12-5 and TRBJ1-3; 7 nucleotides align to TRBD1. After removal of 3 bases from V and 4 bases from J, the junction contained 9 bases not matched to a gene. The CDR3 sequence is 16 residues long. The V gene's germline CDR1 is LGHNT and CDR2 FRNRAP.

This clone was found many times. The V and J genes are TRBV14 and TRBJ2-7, with D hard to call. The germline V gene has CDR1 SGHDN and CDR2 FVKESK. The CDR3 loop spans 17 amino acids. The V and J ends lost 1 base and 4 bases respectively, with 20 bases between them. The CDR3 sequence is CASSQVHAGLVLYEQYF. DNA for the CDR3: TGTGCCAGCAGCCAAGTCCACGCCGGGCTAGTATTGTACGAGCAGTACTTC.

The J gene is TRBJ2-5, the V gene TRBV13, with 7 bases identical to TRBD1. The CDR3 covers 12 residues. Germline CDR1 is PRHDT and CDR2 is FYEKMQ (reference sequence). Trimming took 8 bases from V and 8 from J; bases not matched to a gene: 8. CDR3 residues: CASRQGGKTQYF. The CDR3 nucleotides are TGTGCCAGCCGACAGGGTGGAAAAACCCAGTACTTC.

CDR3 amino acids: CASSPPGQITNTGELFF. DNA of the CDR3: TGTGCCAGCTCTCCGCCGGGACAGATTACGAACACCGGGGAGCTGTTTTTT. The chain couples TRBV2 to TRBJ2-2; 7 bases fit TRBD1. This CDR3 has 17 amino acids. Per germline, CDR1 SNHLY and CDR2 FYNNEI. J gave up 0 bases and V 8 bases, and 12 bases lay outside the gene matches.

The CDR3 nucleotides are TGCAGCGTTGAGCCGGGACAGGGATCTAGCGGGAGGGCCAATGAGCAGTTCTTC. Protein: CSVEPGQGSSGRANEQFF. This chain uses TRBV29-1 with TRBJ2-1, with 12 positions matching TRBD2. Trimming at V came to 3 bases and at J to 6 bases, leaving 15 bases not matched to a gene. This CDR3 has 18 residues. Germline V gives CDR1 SQVTM, CDR2 ANQGSEA.

V gene TRBV25-1 combines with J gene TRBJ2-1; no clear D. Deletions cut 5 bases from V and 4 bases from J, with 15 bases between. Germline V CDR1 and CDR2: MGHDK, SYGVNS. CDR3 length equals 15 residues. The CDR3 DNA follows: TGTGCCAGCAGTAACCGAAAGACACCTTACAATGAGCAGTTCTTC. This sequence encodes CASSNRKTPYNEQFF.

The chain links TRBV4-2 to TRBJ2-1, with D perhaps being TRBD1 or TRBD2 (5 bases each). Germline values: CDR1 LGHNA, CDR2 YNFKEQ. This CDR3 region has 17 residues. Trimming took 3 bases from V and 5 from J, leaving 20 bases between them. CDR3 DNA: TGTGCCAGCAGCCAGCAACCGGGGCCGATGAAGCACAATGAGCAGTTCTTC. Residues: CASSQQPGPMKHNEQFF.

The V and J genes are TRBV11-2 and TRBJ1-6; no clear D gene. V gave up 0 bases and J gave up 7 bases, with 16 bases separating them. This CDR3 region has 17 residues. Germline-derived CDR1 and CDR2 are SGHAT and FQNNGV. This chain's CDR3 is CASSLDSPGWPNSPLHF. The CDR3 bases are TGTGCCAGCAGCTTAGATTCCCCAGGATGGCCGAATTCACCCCTCCACTTT.

The CDR3 protein is CASSSGDSEQFF. The CDR3 DNA reads as TGTGCCAGCAGCTCCGGGGACAGCGAACAGTTCTTC. The chain recombines TRBV11-3 with TRBJ2-1; 7 nucleotides match TRBD1. Germline CDR1 SGHNT, CDR2 YENEEA. V trimming: 4 bases; J trimming: 13 bases; junction bases outside the gene matches: 7. The CDR3 length is 12 residues.

V gene TRBV5-6 combines with J gene TRBJ1-2; TRBD1 matches at 7 bases. The germline V gene has CDR1 SGHDT and CDR2 YYEEEE. The CDR3 is made up of 15 amino acids. The junction had 13 bases not matched to a gene; V was cut back by 4 bases and J by 7 bases. The CDR3 is CASSPIQGNGLGYTF. Written as DNA, the CDR3 is TGTGCCAGCAGCCCAATACAGGGGAATGGACTTGGCTACACCTTC.

CDR3 protein: CASSQDVGGSETQYF. In DNA, the CDR3 is TGTGCCAGCAGCCAAGATGTGGGGGGCTCGGAGACCCAGTACTTC. This chain connects TRBV14 to TRBJ2-5; perhaps D is TRBD1 or TRBD2 (6 bases each). Trimming shortened V by 0 bases and J by 5 bases, and 13 bases separated the two germline ends. Germline loops: CDR1 SGHDN, CDR2 FVKESK. The CDR3 has 15 amino acids.

This chain connects TRBV5-1 to TRBJ1-4; possible D gene TRBD1, 6 bases. Per the germline V gene, CDR1 is SGHRS and CDR2 is YFSETQ. The ends were cut back, 3 bases at V and 11 bases at J, with 17 bases in the middle. This CDR3 is 14 amino acids long. The CDR3 sequence: CASSSQGIPGKLFF. The CDR3, as DNA: TGCGCCAGCAGCTCACAGGGTATCCCGGGCAAACTGTTTTTT.